A selection of T cell receptor beta chains follows, all from one sample in a study of lymphopenia after photon versus proton radiotherapy. Sequencing used immunoSEQ multiplex PCR; TCRdb keeps in-frame clones, though not all of them. The sample contains 65,000 to 70,000 clones, approximately 91% of which appear only once. This specimen consisted of peripheral blood, obtained from a patient treated with photon-based radiotherapy. These receptors all come from a woman in her 70s with pancreatic cancer. Each CDR3 is given with its conserved first and last residue. The D gene is left open where the match is weak. Expanded clones are given a class, and other clones once, few, many or no size at all.

j_call d_call clone_size v_call cdr3_aa cdr3_nt
TRBJ2-1 TRBD2 once TRBV6-6 CASSLTSGSRNEQFF TGTGCCAGCAGTTTGACTAGCGGGAGTAGGAATGAGCAGTTCTTC
TRBJ1-4 TRBD1 - TRBV28 CASAGDRGSQGKLFF TGTGCCAGTGCCGGGGACAGGGGTAGTCAAGGAAAACTGTTTTTT
TRBJ2-1 TRBD2 - TRBV29-1 CSAGGGHEQFF TGCAGCGCCGGGGGGGGCCATGAGCAGTTCTTC
TRBJ1-1 - - TRBV4-3 CASSQDLVTGLTEAFF TGCGCCAGCAGCCAAGATCTTGTGACAGGCTTGACTGAAGCTTTCTTT
TRBJ2-3 - - TRBV19 CASSIQGIGTDTQYF TGTGCCAGTAGTATACAGGGGATCGGCACAGATACGCAGTATTTT
TRBJ1-2 - - TRBV6-5 CASSYQDHYGYTF TGTGCCAGCAGTTACCAGGACCACTATGGCTACACCTTC
TRBJ2-6 TRBD1 - TRBV4-3 CASSQDDQGAISSGANVLTF TGCGCCAGCAGCCAAGATGATCAGGGGGCGATCAGCTCTGGAGCCAACGTCCTGACTTTC
TRBJ1-4 - - TRBV5-6 CASMGRGVEKLFF TGTGCCAGCATGGGCAGGGGAGTAGAAAAACTGTTTTTT
TRBJ2-1 TRBD2 - TRBV10-2 CASRLAGSSYNEQFF TGCGCCAGCAGGTTAGCGGGGAGCTCCTACAATGAGCAGTTCTTC
TRBJ1-2 TRBD1 - TRBV28 CAAQGTVQYGYTF TGTGCCGCCCAAGGGACAGTACAATATGGCTACACCTTC
TRBJ1-2 - few TRBV29-1 CSVDSPQLRGATAWSYTF TGCAGCGTCGATTCCCCACAATTGAGGGGGGCAACAGCCTGGAGCTACACCTTC
TRBJ2-3 - - TRBV30 CAWSVYSVGRTDTQYF TGTGCCTGGAGTGTATATAGTGTCGGTCGCACAGATACGCAGTATTTT
TRBJ2-7 - - TRBV27 CASSPRGSGRSENPNYEQYF TGTGCCAGCAGTCCCCGGGGTAGCGGCCGAAGCGAAAACCCAAACTACGAGCAGTACTTC
TRBJ2-7 - - TRBV10-3 CAISTSGQGSYEQYF -
TRBJ2-1 TRBD2 - TRBV7-8 CASSELTSGRSVVRNEQFF TGTGCCAGCAGCGAGCTGACTAGCGGGAGATCGGTTGTTAGGAATGAGCAGTTCTTC
TRBJ1-2 - - TRBV4-2 CASSQETVANYGYTF TGTGCCAGCAGCCAAGAAACGGTAGCTAACTATGGCTACACCTTC
TRBJ2-3 - - TRBV30 CALTAGETSTDTQYF TGTGCCTTAACGGCAGGGGAAACTAGCACAGATACGCAGTATTTT
TRBJ2-5 - - TRBV19 CASSIQQWKETQYF TGTGCCAGTAGTATTCAACAGTGGAAAGAGACCCAGTACTTC
TRBJ2-3 - - TRBV11-2 CASSLARLSTDTQYF TGTGCCAGCAGCCTAGCCCGGTTATCCACAGATACGCAGTATTTT
TRBJ2-1 - - TRBV4-3 CASSQDSANEQFF TGCGCCAGCAGCCAAGATTCAGCGAATGAGCAGTTCTTC
TRBJ2-2 - - TRBV25-1 CASRVTGSGSTGELFF TGTGCCAGCAGGGTTACAGGGAGCGGAAGCACCGGGGAGCTGTTTTTT
TRBJ1-3 - few TRBV5-5 CASSLLLKAPGNTIYF TGTGCCAGCAGCTTGTTGCTCAAGGCTCCTGGAAACACCATATATTTT
TRBJ1-4 TRBD1 - TRBV11-1 CASSLGDRPPNEKLFF TGTGCCAGCAGCCTAGGGGACAGACCACCGAATGAAAAACTGTTTTTT
TRBJ1-3 - - TRBV28 CASSLNLSGNTIYF TGTGCCAGCAGTCTGAACCTCTCTGGAAACACCATATATTTT
TRBJ2-1 - - TRBV19 CASSDAGGSGEQFF TGTGCCAGTAGTGACGCAGGAGGTAGTGGTGAGCAGTTCTTC
TRBJ2-1 - once TRBV7-2 CASSSQLAGIGNEQFF TGTGCCAGCAGCTCTCAACTAGCAGGGATAGGCAATGAGCAGTTCTTC
TRBJ2-5 TRBD2 - TRBV7-7 CASSGTSGSGETQYF TGTGCTAGCAGCGGGACTAGCGGGAGCGGAGAGACCCAGTACTTC
TRBJ1-2 - - TRBV19 CASSRGQVYGYTF TGTGCCAGTAGTAGGGGGCAGGTCTATGGCTACACCTTC
TRBJ2-7 TRBD2 - TRBV5-4 CASRGLAGSEQYF TGTGCCAGCAGAGGACTAGCGGGGAGCGAGCAGTACTTC
TRBJ2-2 TRBD2 - TRBV5-6 CASSWGLAGRELFF TGTGCCAGCAGCTGGGGACTAGCGGGACGGGAGCTGTTTTTT
TRBJ1-4 - - TRBV6-5 CASSPVRREKLFF TGTGCCAGCAGTCCAGTGAGGAGGGAAAAACTGTTTTTT
TRBJ1-2 TRBD1 once TRBV7-3 CASSSEGHRGINYGYTF TGTGCCAGCAGCTCAGAAGGACACAGGGGGATCAACTATGGCTACACCTTC
TRBJ2-1 TRBD2 - TRBV4-3 CASSQDRASGRKNEQFF TGCGCCAGCAGCCAAGATCGGGCTAGCGGGAGGAAAAATGAGCAGTTCTTC
TRBJ2-3 TRBD2 - TRBV4-3 CASSQETGLAGAGDTQYF TGCGCCAGCAGCCAAGAGACGGGACTAGCGGGAGCCGGAGATACGCAGTATTTT
TRBJ2-2 - - TRBV11-2 CASRVVVNTGELFF TGTGCCAGCAGGGTCGTCGTAAACACCGGGGAGCTGTTTTTT
TRBJ2-3 TRBD1 - TRBV5-5 CASSLVLTGASSSTDTQYF TGTGCCAGCAGCTTGGTACTAACAGGGGCCTCCTCTAGCACAGATACGCAGTATTTT